The clone carrying this T cell receptor (beta chain) was observed a handful of times. Its antigen remains unidentified. This entry is derived from a study of cytomegalovirus exposure and HLA in healthy donors. The PCR made use of 60 Vbeta and 13 Jbeta primers. Only in-frame clones appear in the TCRdb table, and some are missing; sequencing was by immunoSEQ multiplex PCR. The sample carries 65,000 to 85,000 clones, roughly 89% recorded once. Overall study results and limits: Later analysis demonstrated an association between a missense DCLRE1C variant and TCR beta V- and J-gene trimming.

The sample consisted of PBMCs. This sequence originates from a woman in her twenties or thirties in good health and CMV-seronegative.

This chain's CDR3 is CASSSRDRGYEQYF. Here the CDR3 DNA reads TGCGCCAGCAGCAGCCGGGACAGGGGCTACGAGCAGTACTTC. This chain connects TRBV4-3 to TRBJ2-7, with 10 bases aligning to TRBD1. In germline, CDR1 is LGHNA, CDR2 YSLEER. V trimming: 5 bases; J trimming: 3 bases; junction bases outside the gene matches: 4. The CDR3 is made up of 14 amino acids.